The entry that follows covers one T cell receptor (beta chain) sequence. What it recognizes is unknown. Germline CDR1 is LNHNV and CDR2 is YYDKDF (reference sequence). The V end was cut by 0 bases, the J end by 2 bases, with 11 bases between. The CDR3 sequence is 16 residues long. This sample is drawn from a study of T cells in Graves' hyperthyroidism and ophthalmopathy. Hyperthyroidism patients were newly diagnosed, had disease duration under 2 months, and were aged 18 to 65 years. Findings and limits, study-wide: In the blood, most expanded thyroid clonotypes above 0.001 appeared as well.

Regions amplified from RNA transcripts were the TCR beta CDR3 regions. A first-round RT-PCR of the TCR CDR3 used the HTBI primer set. TCRdb re-called the multiplex PCR reads with MiXCR, one entry per CDR3 protein. This table has 650,000 to 850,000 distinct CDR3 sequences, around 19% appearing once. The chain has TRBV15 and TRBJ2-1; perhaps TRBD1 as D (5 bases). The clonotype was recovered from a woman aged 50 to 60 with Graves' hyperthyroidism that later progressed to Graves' ophthalmopathy. Sequenced material: blood. CDR3 amino acids: CATSRDRQLPYNEQFF. The CDR3 nucleotides read TGTGCCACCAGCAGAGATCGACAGTTGCCCTACAATGAGCAGTTCTTC.